These T cell receptor beta chains were read from a single sample in a study of blood T cell repertoires in COVID-19. Libraries were prepared by immunoSEQ multiplex PCR; TCRdb keeps only in-frame clonotypes and omits some of them. The sample has hundreds of thousands of clones, approximately 86% seen once. The sample consisted of PBMCs or T cells enriched from blood (not recorded which). The source of these receptors is a woman aged 18-29 years who had recovered from COVID-19. Each CDR3 is given with its conserved first and last residue. The D gene is left open where the match is weak.

TRBV28	.	TRBJ1-1	TGTGCCAGCAGCCCGTCAGGCACTGAAGCTTTCTTT	CASSPSGTEAFF
TRBV2	.	TRBJ2-3	TGTGCCAGCAGTGAATCCGTCCCGCGGAGGGTGTTAGATACGCAGTATTTT	CASSESVPRRVLDTQYF
TRBV10-3	.	TRBJ2-7	TGTGCCATCAGTGAGAGGGCAGGGGTCGGTTCCTCCGAGCAGTACTTC	CAISERAGVGSSEQYF
TRBV2	.	TRBJ1-2	TGTGTCAGCTTCTGGGCTGGCTATGGCTACACCTTC	CVSFWAGYGYTF
TRBV25-1	.	TRBJ2-5	TGTGCCAGCAGTGAATCGAGGGCCGCGGAAGAGACCCAGTACTTC	CASSESRAAEETQYF
TRBV5-4	.	TRBJ1-1	TGTGCCACCAAAACAAACAAACGGGGGGGAATGAACACTGAAGCTTTCTTT	CATKTNKRGGMNTEAFF
TRBV24-1	TRBD1	TRBJ2-4	TGTGCCACCAGTGATCCAGGGGGCCCGAAGAACATTCAGTACTTC	CATSDPGGPKNIQYF
TRBV6-4	TRBD1	TRBJ2-4	TGTGCCAGAATACAGGGGGCCAAAAACATTCAGTACTTC	CARIQGAKNIQYF
TRBV7-8	.	TRBJ1-3	TGTGCCAGCTCACGGACAACGACCGGAAACACCATATATTTT	CASSRTTTGNTIYF
TRBV29-1	.	TRBJ2-1	TGCAGCGTTGGCGGGACCCCGAGCTCCTACAATGAGCAGTTCTTC	CSVGGTPSSYNEQFF
TRBV7-9	.	TRBJ2-3	TGTGCCAGCAGCTTAGCCGCGGACACAGATACGCAGTATTTT	CASSLAADTDTQYF
TRBV28	.	TRBJ1-5	TGTGCCAGCAGACCCGGGGGGAGGGTAGCTGGCAATCAGCCCCAGCATTTT	CASRPGGRVAGNQPQHF
TRBV12-3/TRBV12-4	TRBD1	TRBJ1-2	TGTGCCAGCAGTTTGGGGACAGGGTTGGACTACACCTTC	CASSLGTGLDYTF
TRBV3-1/TRBV3-2	TRBD1	TRBJ2-7	TGTGCCAGCAGCGCTCCCGGGACAGGCCGGGGCTTGTACGAGCAGTACTTC	CASSAPGTGRGLYEQYF
TRBV5-1	.	TRBJ1-2	TGCGCCAGCAGCTTGTCCATAGGGGGCTATGGCTACACCTTC	CASSLSIGGYGYTF
TRBV4-1	TRBD1	TRBJ1-2	TGCGCCAGCAGCCAACCTCTTACAGGGGGCAGCTATGGCTACACCTTC	CASSQPLTGGSYGYTF